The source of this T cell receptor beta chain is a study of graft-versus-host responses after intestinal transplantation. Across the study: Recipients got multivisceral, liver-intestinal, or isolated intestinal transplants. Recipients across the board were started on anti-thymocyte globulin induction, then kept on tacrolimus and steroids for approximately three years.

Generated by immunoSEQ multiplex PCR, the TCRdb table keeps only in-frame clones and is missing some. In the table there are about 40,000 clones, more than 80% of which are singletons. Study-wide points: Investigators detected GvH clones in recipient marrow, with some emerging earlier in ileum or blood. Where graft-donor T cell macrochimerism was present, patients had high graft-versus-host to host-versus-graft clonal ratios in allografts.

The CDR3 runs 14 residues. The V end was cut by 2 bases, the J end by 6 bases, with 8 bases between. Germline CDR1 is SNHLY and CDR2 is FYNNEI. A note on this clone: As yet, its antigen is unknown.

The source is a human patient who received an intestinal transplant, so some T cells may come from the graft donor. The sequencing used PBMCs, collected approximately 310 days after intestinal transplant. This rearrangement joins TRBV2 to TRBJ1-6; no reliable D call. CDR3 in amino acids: CASSERSFNSPLHF. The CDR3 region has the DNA TGTGCCAGCAGTGAACGGAGTTTTAATTCACCCCTCCACTTT.